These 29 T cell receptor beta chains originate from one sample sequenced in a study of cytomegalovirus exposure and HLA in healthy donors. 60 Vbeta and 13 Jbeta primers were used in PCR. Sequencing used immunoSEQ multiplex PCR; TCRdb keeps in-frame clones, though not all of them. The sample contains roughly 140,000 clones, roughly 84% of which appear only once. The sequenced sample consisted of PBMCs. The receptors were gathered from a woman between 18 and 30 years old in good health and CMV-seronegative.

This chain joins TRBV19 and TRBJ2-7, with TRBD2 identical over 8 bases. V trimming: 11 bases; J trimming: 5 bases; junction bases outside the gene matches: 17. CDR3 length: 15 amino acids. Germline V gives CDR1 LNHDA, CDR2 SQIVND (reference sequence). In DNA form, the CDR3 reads TGTGCCTCACACGACGGGAGGGGTAATAGGAACGAGCAGTACTTC. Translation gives CASHDGRGNRNEQYF. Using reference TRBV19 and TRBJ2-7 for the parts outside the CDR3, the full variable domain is DGGITQSPKYLFRKEGQNVTLSCEQNLNHDAMYWYRQDPGQGLRLIYYSQIVNDFQKGDIAEGYSVSREKKESFPLTVTSAQKNPTAFYLCASHDGRGNRNEQYFGPGTRLTVT.

CDR3 nucleotide sequence: TGTGCCAGCAGCCTTCTGGGGAGCTCCTACAATGAGCAGTTCTTC. It yields the protein CASSLLGSSYNEQFF. The chain is built from TRBV6-6 and TRBJ2-1, with a weak D call TRBD2 (5 bases). The CDR3 spans 15 residues. In germline, CDR1 is MNHNY, CDR2 SVGAGI (reference sequence). V lost 6 bases to trimming and J lost 0 bases, with 12 bases between them.

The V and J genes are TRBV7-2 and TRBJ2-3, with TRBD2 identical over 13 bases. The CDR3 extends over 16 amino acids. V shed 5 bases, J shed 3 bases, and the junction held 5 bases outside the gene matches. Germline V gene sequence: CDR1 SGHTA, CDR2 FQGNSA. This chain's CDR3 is CASSKRLAGGTDTQYF. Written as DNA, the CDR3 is TGTGCCAGCAGCAAGCGACTAGCGGGAGGAACAGATACGCAGTATTTT.

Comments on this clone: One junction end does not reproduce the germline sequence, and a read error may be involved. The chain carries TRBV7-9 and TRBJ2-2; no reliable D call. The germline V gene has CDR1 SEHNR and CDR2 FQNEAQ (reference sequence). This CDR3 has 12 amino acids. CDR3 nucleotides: TGTTCCAGCAGCTTAGTTTCAGGGGAGCTGTTTTTT. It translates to CSSSLVSGELFF.

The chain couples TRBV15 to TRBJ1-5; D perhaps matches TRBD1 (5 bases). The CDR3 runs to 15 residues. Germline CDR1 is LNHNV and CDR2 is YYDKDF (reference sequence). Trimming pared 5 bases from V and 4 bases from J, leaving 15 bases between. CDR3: CATSFSSPGNQPQHF. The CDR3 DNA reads TGTGCCACCAGCTTCAGTAGCCCAGGGAATCAGCCCCAGCATTTT. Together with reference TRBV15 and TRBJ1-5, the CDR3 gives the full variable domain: DAMVIQNPRYQVTQFGKPVTLSCSQTLNHNVMYWYQQKSSQAPKLLFHYYDKDFNNEADTPDNFQSRRPNTSFCFLDIRSPGLGDTAMYLCATSFSSPGNQPQHFGDGTRLSIL.

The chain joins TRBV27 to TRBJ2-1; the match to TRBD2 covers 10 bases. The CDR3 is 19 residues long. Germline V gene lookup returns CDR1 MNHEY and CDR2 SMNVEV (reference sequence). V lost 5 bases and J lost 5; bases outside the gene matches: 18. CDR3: CASSLRVGSLAGDNNEQFF. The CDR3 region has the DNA TGTGCCAGCAGTCTCAGGGTGGGTTCCCTAGCGGGGGACAACAATGAGCAGTTCTTC.

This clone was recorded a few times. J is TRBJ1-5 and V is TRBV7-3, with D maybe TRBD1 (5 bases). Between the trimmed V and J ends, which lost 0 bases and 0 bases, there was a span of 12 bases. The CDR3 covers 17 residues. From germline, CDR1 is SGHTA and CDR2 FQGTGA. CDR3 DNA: TGTGCCAGCAGCTTAACTTGGGGCAGATATAGCAATCAGCCCCAGCATTTT. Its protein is CASSLTWGRYSNQPQHF.

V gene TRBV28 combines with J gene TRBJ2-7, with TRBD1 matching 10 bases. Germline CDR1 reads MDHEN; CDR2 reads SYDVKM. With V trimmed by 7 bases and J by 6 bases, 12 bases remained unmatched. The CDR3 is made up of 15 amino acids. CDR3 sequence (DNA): TGTGCCAGCACCGACAGGACAGGGGGTCGGGGCGAGCAGTACTTC. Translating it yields CASTDRTGGRGEQYF.

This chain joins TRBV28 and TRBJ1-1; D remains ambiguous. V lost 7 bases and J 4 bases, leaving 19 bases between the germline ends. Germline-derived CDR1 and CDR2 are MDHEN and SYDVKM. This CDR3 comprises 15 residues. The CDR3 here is CASNAPRRLGTEAFF. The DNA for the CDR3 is TGTGCCAGCAACGCCCCCCGCAGGTTGGGCACTGAAGCTTTCTTT.

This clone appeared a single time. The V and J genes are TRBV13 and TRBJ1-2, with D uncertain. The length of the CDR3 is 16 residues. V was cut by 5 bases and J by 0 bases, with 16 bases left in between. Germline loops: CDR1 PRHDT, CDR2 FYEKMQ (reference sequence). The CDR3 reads CASSTEDGRANYGYTF. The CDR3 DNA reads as TGTGCCAGCAGCACGGAGGACGGTCGTGCTAACTATGGCTACACCTTC.

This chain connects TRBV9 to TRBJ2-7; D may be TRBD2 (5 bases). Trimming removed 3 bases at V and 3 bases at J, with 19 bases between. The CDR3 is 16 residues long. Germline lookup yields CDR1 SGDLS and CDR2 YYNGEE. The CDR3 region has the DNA TGTGCCAGCAGCGGACCGAGGGATCGCATAGACTACGAGCAGTACTTC. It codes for CASSGPRDRIDYEQYF.

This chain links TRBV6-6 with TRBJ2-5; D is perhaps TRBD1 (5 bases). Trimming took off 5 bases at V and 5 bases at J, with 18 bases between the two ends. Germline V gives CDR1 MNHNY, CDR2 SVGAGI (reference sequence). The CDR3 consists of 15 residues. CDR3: CASSGRAGREETQYF. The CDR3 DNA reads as TGTGCCAGCAGTGGCAGGGCCGGTCGAGAGGAGACCCAGTACTTC.

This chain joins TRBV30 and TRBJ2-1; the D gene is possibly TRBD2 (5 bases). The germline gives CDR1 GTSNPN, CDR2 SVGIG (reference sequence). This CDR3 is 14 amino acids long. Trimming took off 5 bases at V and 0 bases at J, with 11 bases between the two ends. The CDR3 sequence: CAWGRGSSYNEQFF. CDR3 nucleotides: TGTGCCTGGGGCCGAGGGAGCTCCTACAATGAGCAGTTCTTC.

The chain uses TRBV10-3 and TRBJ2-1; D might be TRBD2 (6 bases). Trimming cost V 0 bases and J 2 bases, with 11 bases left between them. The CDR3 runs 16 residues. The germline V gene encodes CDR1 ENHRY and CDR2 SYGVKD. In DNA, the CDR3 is TGTGCCATCAGTGAGTCGGCCGGAGGGCCCTACAATGAGCAGTTCTTC. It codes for CAISESAGGPYNEQFF.

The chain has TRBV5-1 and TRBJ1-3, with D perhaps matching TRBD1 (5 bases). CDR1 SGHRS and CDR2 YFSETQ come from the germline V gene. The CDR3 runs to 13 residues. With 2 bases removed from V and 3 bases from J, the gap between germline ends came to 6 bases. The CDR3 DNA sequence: TGCGCCAGCAGCTTAGGGGATGGAAACACCATATATTTT. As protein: CASSLGDGNTIYF.

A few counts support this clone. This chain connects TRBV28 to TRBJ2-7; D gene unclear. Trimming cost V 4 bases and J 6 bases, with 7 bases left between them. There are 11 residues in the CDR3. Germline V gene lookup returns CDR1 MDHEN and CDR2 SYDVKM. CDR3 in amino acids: CASSYRVEQYF. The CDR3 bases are TGTGCCAGCAGTTACCGGGTCGAGCAGTACTTC.

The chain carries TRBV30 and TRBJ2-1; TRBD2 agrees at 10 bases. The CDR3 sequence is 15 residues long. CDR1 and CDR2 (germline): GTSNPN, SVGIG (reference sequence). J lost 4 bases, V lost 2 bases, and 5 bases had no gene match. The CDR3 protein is CAWSSGLADYNEQFF. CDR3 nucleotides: TGTGCCTGGAGTTCAGGACTAGCGGATTACAATGAGCAGTTCTTC.

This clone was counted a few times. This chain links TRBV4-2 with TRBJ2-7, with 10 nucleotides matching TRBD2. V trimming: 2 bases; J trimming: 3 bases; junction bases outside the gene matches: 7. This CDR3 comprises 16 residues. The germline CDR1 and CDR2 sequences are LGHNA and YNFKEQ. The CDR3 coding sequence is TGTGCCAGCAGCCAATTAAGGGAGCGGGGGGGCTACGAGCAGTACTTC. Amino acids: CASSQLRERGGYEQYF.

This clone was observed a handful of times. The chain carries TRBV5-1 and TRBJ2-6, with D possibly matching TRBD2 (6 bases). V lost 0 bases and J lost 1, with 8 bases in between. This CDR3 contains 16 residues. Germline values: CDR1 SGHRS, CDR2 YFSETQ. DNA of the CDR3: TGCGCCAGCAGCTTGGGGGGGGTGTCTGGGGCCAACGTCCTGACTTTC. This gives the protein CASSLGGVSGANVLTF. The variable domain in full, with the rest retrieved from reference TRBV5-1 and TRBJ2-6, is KAGVTQTPRYLIKTRGQQVTLSCSPISGHRSVSWYQQTPGQGLQFLFEYFSETQRNKGNFPGRFSGRQFSNSRSEMNVSTLELGDSALYLCASSLGGVSGANVLTFGAGSRLTVL.

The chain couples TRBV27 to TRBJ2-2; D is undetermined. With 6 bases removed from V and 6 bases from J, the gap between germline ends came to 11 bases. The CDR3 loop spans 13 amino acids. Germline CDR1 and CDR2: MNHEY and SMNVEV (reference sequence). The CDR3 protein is CASRYLGAGELFF. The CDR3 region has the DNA TGTGCCAGCAGATACCTGGGCGCCGGGGAGCTGTTTTTT.

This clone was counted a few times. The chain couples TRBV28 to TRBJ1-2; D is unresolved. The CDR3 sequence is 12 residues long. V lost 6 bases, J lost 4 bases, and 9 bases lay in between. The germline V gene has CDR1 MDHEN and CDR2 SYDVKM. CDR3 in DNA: TGTGCCAGCAGGGGGAGTTCCTATGGCTACACCTTC. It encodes CASRGSSYGYTF.

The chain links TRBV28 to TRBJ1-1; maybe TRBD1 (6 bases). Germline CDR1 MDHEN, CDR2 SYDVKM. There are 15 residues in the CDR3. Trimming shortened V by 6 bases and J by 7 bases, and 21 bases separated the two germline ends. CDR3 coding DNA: TGTGCCAGCAGCTTACCCCGAACAGGGTCGGGTGAAGCTTTCTTT. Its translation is CASSLPRTGSGEAFF. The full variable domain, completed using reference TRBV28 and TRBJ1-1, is DVKVTQSSRYLVKRTGEKVFLECVQDMDHENMFWYRQDPGLGLRLIYFSYDVKMKEKGDIPEGYSVSREKKERFSLILESASTNQTSMYLCASSLPRTGSGEAFFGQGTRLTVV.

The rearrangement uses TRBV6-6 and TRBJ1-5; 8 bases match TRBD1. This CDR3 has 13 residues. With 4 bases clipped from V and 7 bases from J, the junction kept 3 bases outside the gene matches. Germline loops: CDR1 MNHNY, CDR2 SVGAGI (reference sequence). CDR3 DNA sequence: TGTGCCAGCAGTTCACAGGGGGAACAGCCCCAGCATTTT. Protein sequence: CASSSQGEQPQHF.

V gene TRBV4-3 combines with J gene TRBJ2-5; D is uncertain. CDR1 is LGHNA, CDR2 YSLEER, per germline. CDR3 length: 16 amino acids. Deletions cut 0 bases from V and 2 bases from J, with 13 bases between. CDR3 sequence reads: CASSQDLRFRQETQYF. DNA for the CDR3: TGCGCCAGCAGCCAAGATCTCAGATTCCGTCAAGAGACCCAGTACTTC.

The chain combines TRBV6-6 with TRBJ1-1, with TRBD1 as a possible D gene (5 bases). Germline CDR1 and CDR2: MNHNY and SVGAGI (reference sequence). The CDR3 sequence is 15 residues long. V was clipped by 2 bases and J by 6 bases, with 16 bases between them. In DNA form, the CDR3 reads TGTGCCAGCAGTTACCAGCGCCAGGGAGGGGCTGAAGCTTTCTTT. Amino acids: CASSYQRQGGAEAFF.

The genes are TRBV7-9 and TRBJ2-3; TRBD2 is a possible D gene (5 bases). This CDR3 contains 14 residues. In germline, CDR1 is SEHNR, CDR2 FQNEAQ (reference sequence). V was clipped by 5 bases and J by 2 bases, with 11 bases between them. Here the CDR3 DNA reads TGTGCCAGCAGCCCCCGAGGGTCCACAGATACGCAGTATTTT. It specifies CASSPRGSTDTQYF.

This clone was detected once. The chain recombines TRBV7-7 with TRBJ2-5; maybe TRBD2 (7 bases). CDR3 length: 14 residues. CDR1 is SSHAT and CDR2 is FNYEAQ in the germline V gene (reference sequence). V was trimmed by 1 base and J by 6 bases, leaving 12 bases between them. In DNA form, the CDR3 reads TGTGCCAGCAGCTTAGGGCGGGGGCTACAGACCCAGTACTTC. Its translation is CASSLGRGLQTQYF.

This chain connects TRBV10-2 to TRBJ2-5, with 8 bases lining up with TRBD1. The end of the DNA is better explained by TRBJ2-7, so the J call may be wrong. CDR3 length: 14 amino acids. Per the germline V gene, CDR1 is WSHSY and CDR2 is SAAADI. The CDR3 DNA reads TGCGCCAGCATCAGAGGACAGGGTGGACACGAGCAGTACTTC. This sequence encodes CASIRGQGGHEQYF.

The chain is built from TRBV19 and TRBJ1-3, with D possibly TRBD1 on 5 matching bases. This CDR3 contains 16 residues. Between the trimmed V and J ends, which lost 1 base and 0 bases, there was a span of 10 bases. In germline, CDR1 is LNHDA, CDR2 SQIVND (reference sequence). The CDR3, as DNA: TGTGCCAGTAGTATAGGACAGTATTCCTCTGGAAACACCATATATTTT. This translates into CASSIGQYSSGNTIYF. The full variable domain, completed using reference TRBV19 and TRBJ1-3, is DGGITQSPKYLFRKEGQNVTLSCEQNLNHDAMYWYRQDPGQGLRLIYYSQIVNDFQKGDIAEGYSVSREKKESFPLTVTSAQKNPTAFYLCASSIGQYSSGNTIYFGEGSWLTVV.